These 30 T cell receptor beta chains came from one sample sequenced in a study of blood T cell repertoires in COVID-19. Profiling relied on immunoSEQ multiplex PCR, and the TCRdb table lists in-frame clones only, not all of them. The sample consists of more than 100,000 clones, about 91% of them appearing once. Sequenced input: peripheral blood. These receptors were obtained from a human donor in a cohort sampled during active COVID-19.

The chain's CDR3 is CAWTLYSTDTQYF. The CDR3 bases are TGTGCCTGGACCCTGTACTCCACAGATACGCAGTATTTT. The chain recombines TRBV30 with TRBJ2-3; D remains ambiguous. The length of the CDR3 is 13 residues. With 4 bases removed from V and 2 bases from J, the gap between germline ends came to 10 bases. Germline loops: CDR1 GTSNPN, CDR2 SVGIG (reference sequence).

The genes are TRBV6-2 or TRBV6-3 and TRBJ2-7, with 9 bases that match TRBD1. V lost 5 bases, J lost 5 bases, and 7 bases stayed unmatched. The CDR3 covers 14 residues. Per germline, CDR1 MNHEY and CDR2 SVGEGT. The CDR3 here is CASSPWTGVDEQYF. In nucleotides, the CDR3 is TGTGCCAGCAGTCCCTGGACAGGGGTGGACGAGCAGTACTTC.

This clone was recorded once. The chain is built from TRBV5-1 and TRBJ1-6, with TRBD1 identical over 10 bases. With 6 bases clipped from V and 7 bases from J, the junction kept 7 bases outside the gene matches. CDR1 is SGHRS and CDR2 is YFSETQ in the germline V gene. The CDR3 has 15 amino acids. The CDR3 coding sequence is TGCGCCAGCAACCCCGGACAGGGGGAGAATTCACCCCTCCACTTT. Translation: CASNPGQGENSPLHF. Variable domain in full (rest from reference TRBV5-1 and TRBJ1-6): KAGVTQTPRYLIKTRGQQVTLSCSPISGHRSVSWYQQTPGQGLQFLFEYFSETQRNKGNFPGRFSGRQFSNSRSEMNVSTLELGDSALYLCASNPGQGENSPLHFGNGTRLTVT.

V is TRBV5-1 and J is TRBJ2-1; 7 bases map to TRBD1. Losses at the gene ends were 1 base for V and 4 bases for J; bases not matched to a gene: 11. Germline-derived CDR1 and CDR2 are SGHRS and YFSETQ. The CDR3 extends over 17 amino acids. CDR3 region: CASSLRSSTQGYNEQFF. The DNA for the CDR3 is TGCGCCAGCAGCTTGAGATCTAGCACACAGGGGTACAATGAGCAGTTCTTC.

The rearrangement joins TRBV4-3 to TRBJ2-5, with D possibly matching TRBD2 (6 bases). Between the trimmed V and J ends, which lost 4 bases and 5 bases, there was a span of 14 bases. The CDR3 is made up of 14 amino acids. Germline CDR1 is LGHNA and CDR2 is YSLEER. CDR3 sequence: CASSRDSGGETQYF. Here the CDR3 DNA reads TGCGCCAGCAGCCGGGACTCGGGCGGGGAGACCCAGTACTTC.

This clone was found a few times. The chain joins TRBV4-3 to TRBJ2-7; D is uncertain. Germline loops: CDR1 LGHNA, CDR2 YSLEER. V gave up 1 base and J gave up 1 base, with 5 bases separating them. The CDR3 loop spans 13 amino acids. This chain's CDR3 is CASSQAESYEQYF. The CDR3 nucleotides are TGCGCCAGCAGCCAAGCTGAGTCCTACGAGCAGTACTTC.

The genes are TRBV5-5 and TRBJ1-2; D not resolved. This CDR3 spans 12 amino acids. CDR1 and CDR2 (germline): SGHKS, YYEKEE (reference sequence). V shed 0 bases and J shed 8 bases, with 8 bases lying between them. The chain's CDR3 is CASSLEEGGYTF. The CDR3 bases are TGTGCCAGCAGCTTGGAGGAGGGAGGCTACACCTTC.

V usage is TRBV5-1 and J usage is TRBJ1-6, with D possibly TRBD1 on 5 matching bases. The CDR3 is 15 residues long. V lost 0 bases and J lost 5, with 9 bases in between. Germline V gene data show CDR1 as SGHRS and CDR2 as YFSETQ. The CDR3 region is CASSLGGTDNSPLHF. The CDR3 bases are TGCGCCAGCAGCTTGGGAGGGACTGATAATTCACCCCTCCACTTT.

The V call is TRBV28, the J call TRBJ1-3; weak D call: TRBD1 (6 bases). The CDR3 is made up of 13 amino acids. Germline-derived CDR1 and CDR2 are MDHEN and SYDVKM. Trimming removed 6 bases at V and 4 bases at J, with 10 bases between. CDR3 sequence reads: CASRGGAGNTIYF. CDR3 coding DNA: TGTGCCAGCAGGGGGGGGGCCGGAAACACCATATATTTT.

V is TRBV11-1 and J is TRBJ2-1; 8 nucleotides match TRBD2. Germline V gives CDR1 SGHAT, CDR2 FQDESV (reference sequence). The CDR3 is 15 amino acids. V shed 5 bases, J shed 3 bases, and the junction held 6 bases outside the gene matches. In DNA, the CDR3 is TGTGCCAGCAGCCCCGAAGCGGGGGACTACAATGAGCAGTTCTTC. It is translated as CASSPEAGDYNEQFF.

In this sample, this clone turned up once. CDR3 protein: CASKQGGTGELFF. The CDR3 nucleotides read TGTGCCAGCAAACAGGGCGGGACCGGGGAGCTGTTTTTT. The chain employs TRBV28 and TRBJ2-2, with D perhaps matching TRBD1 (6 bases). V gave up 7 bases and J gave up 5 bases, with 11 bases separating them. The CDR3 length is 13 residues. Germline V lookup: CDR1 MDHEN, CDR2 SYDVKM.

The chain combines TRBV14 with TRBJ1-4; no definite D call. The CDR3 runs 16 residues. Per the germline V gene, CDR1 is SGHDN and CDR2 is FVKESK. With 1 base removed from V and 2 bases from J, the gap between germline ends came to 11 bases. CDR3 sequence reads: CASSQGQQWTNEKLFF. The CDR3 bases are TGTGCCAGCAGCCAAGGCCAACAATGGACTAATGAAAAACTGTTTTTT.

The chain combines TRBV9 with TRBJ2-1; 15 bases match TRBD2. Trimming cost V 0 bases and J 9 bases; bases outside gene matches: 1. The CDR3 is 15 amino acids. Germline assignment: CDR1 SGDLS and CDR2 YYNGEE. The CDR3 DNA follows: TGTGCCAGCAGCGTAGCGGGACTAGCGGGAGGTGAGCAGTTCTTC. Protein sequence: CASSVAGLAGGEQFF.

The table lists this clone with a few counts. The chain couples TRBV27 to TRBJ1-5; the D gene is possibly TRBD1 (6 bases). This CDR3 has 14 residues. Germline V gene lookup returns CDR1 MNHEY and CDR2 SMNVEV (reference sequence). Trimming shortened V by 5 bases and J by 9 bases, and 17 bases separated the two germline ends. CDR3 nucleotide sequence: TGTGCCAGCAGTGTCCGGACAGAGGTCTGGCCCCAGCATTTT. It is translated as CASSVRTEVWPQHF.

The chain uses TRBV4-1 and TRBJ1-2; tentatively, D is TRBD1 (6 bases). Trimming left V 0 bases short and J 3 bases short, with 14 bases between. Looked up from germline, CDR1 is MGHRA and CDR2 is YSYEKL. This CDR3 is 16 amino acids long. CDR3 loop: CASSQEPGGRDYGYTF. DNA for the CDR3: TGCGCCAGCAGCCAAGAACCGGGGGGCCGAGACTATGGCTACACCTTC.

The rearrangement joins TRBV19 to TRBJ2-1, with a tentative D call TRBD2 (7 bases). Trimming stripped 4 bases from V and 4 bases from J, with 11 bases between. Germline V gene sequence: CDR1 LNHDA, CDR2 SQIVND (reference sequence). The CDR3 loop spans 14 amino acids. CDR3 DNA: TGTGCCAGTAGTAGGGGGGGCCCGTACAATGAGCAGTTCTTC. It specifies CASSRGGPYNEQFF.

This chain connects TRBV10-3 to TRBJ2-3; unclear D gene. Trimming stripped 4 bases from V and 4 bases from J, with 3 bases between. The CDR3 sequence is 11 residues long. CDR1 is ENHRY and CDR2 is SYGVKD in the germline V gene. CDR3 sequence reads: CAISAADTQYF. CDR3 DNA sequence: TGTGCCATCAGTGCGGCAGATACGCAGTATTTT.

This rearrangement joins TRBV7-9 to TRBJ2-3; 9 nucleotides line up with TRBD2. Germline CDR1 reads SEHNR; CDR2 reads FQNEAQ (reference sequence). Trimming at V came to 11 bases and at J to 7 bases, leaving 13 bases not matched to a gene. The CDR3 spans 14 residues. The CDR3 DNA sequence: TGTGCCCTTGGTGCGGGGGGGCCTCGATATACGCAGTATTTT. It specifies CALGAGGPRYTQYF.

The chain has TRBV6-6 and TRBJ2-1; D is unclear. Germline values: CDR1 MNHNY, CDR2 SVGAGI (reference sequence). V lost 0 bases to trimming and J lost 12 bases, with 6 bases between them. The CDR3 has 11 residues. For the CDR3, the DNA is TGTGCCAGCAGTTACTCCACTGGGCAGTTCTTC. It is translated as CASSYSTGQFF.

The chain uses TRBV5-1 and TRBJ1-6, with TRBD1 identical over 11 bases. The CDR3 totals 18 residues. Germline V gene data show CDR1 as SGHRS and CDR2 as YFSETQ. With V trimmed by 6 bases and J by 3 bases, 11 bases remained unmatched. In nucleotides, the CDR3 is TGCGCCAGCAAGCCCGGGACAGGGGGTACTTACTATAATTCACCCCTCCACTTT. Translating it yields CASKPGTGGTYYNSPLHF.

This clone was detected only once. CDR3 in amino acids: CASSLAAGNQPQHF. As DNA, the CDR3 is TGTGCCAGCAGCTTAGCGGCGGGCAATCAGCCCCAGCATTTT. The V and J genes are TRBV11-2 and TRBJ1-5; D is uncertain. The CDR3 is made up of 14 amino acids. Germline V gene lookup returns CDR1 SGHAT and CDR2 FQNNGV. V lost 1 base and J 2 bases, leaving 6 bases between the germline ends.

This chain links TRBV19 with TRBJ1-1; 9 bases line up with TRBD1. In germline, CDR1 is LNHDA, CDR2 SQIVND (reference sequence). The CDR3 has 17 amino acids. V was clipped by 3 bases and J by 0 bases; unmatched bases: 8. CDR3 protein: CASSIVPGQGLNTEAFF. In nucleotides, the CDR3 is TGTGCCAGTAGTATCGTTCCGGGACAGGGACTGAACACTGAAGCTTTCTTT. The full variable domain, its missing parts supplied by reference TRBV19 and TRBJ1-1, is DGGITQSPKYLFRKEGQNVTLSCEQNLNHDAMYWYRQDPGQGLRLIYYSQIVNDFQKGDIAEGYSVSREKKESFPLTVTSAQKNPTAFYLCASSIVPGQGLNTEAFFGQGTRLTVV.

This clone was observed a single time. V usage is TRBV7-2 and J usage is TRBJ2-3; maybe TRBD2 (5 bases). Trimming took off 5 bases at V and 2 bases at J, with 14 bases between the two ends. CDR1 and CDR2 (germline): SGHTA, FQGNSA. The CDR3 spans 15 residues. CDR3 bases: TGTGCCAGCAGCCCACGGACTTTAGACACAGATACGCAGTATTTT. Translation gives CASSPRTLDTDTQYF.

The chain carries TRBV2 and TRBJ1-4, with TRBD1 as a possible D gene (5 bases). This CDR3 has 17 residues. Trimming took off 7 bases at V and 0 bases at J, with 18 bases between the two ends. Germline V gene lookup returns CDR1 SNHLY and CDR2 FYNNEI. The CDR3 protein is CASKATRTGATNEKLFF. CDR3 DNA sequence: TGTGCCAGCAAAGCCACCCGCACGGGGGCAACTAATGAAAAACTGTTTTTT.

The V and J genes are TRBV3-1 (or the pseudogene TRBV3-2) and TRBJ1-3; D might be TRBD1 (5 bases). Germline lookup yields CDR1 LGHDT and CDR2 YNNKEL (reference sequence). The CDR3 is 15 amino acids. V was shortened by 0 bases and J by 4 bases, with 10 bases between the two germline ends. The CDR3 nucleotides are TGTGCCAGCAGCCAAGATTTGACAGAAGGAAACACCATATATTTT. This translates into CASSQDLTEGNTIYF.

The chain combines TRBV11-3 with TRBJ1-1, with D unresolved. The V gene lost 3 bases and the J gene lost 4 bases, with 9 bases spanning the gap. The CDR3 has 13 amino acids. Germline V lookup: CDR1 SGHNT, CDR2 YENEEA. DNA for the CDR3: TGTGCCAGCAGCTTGGGCGCGCTCACTGAAGCTTTCTTT. As protein: CASSLGALTEAFF.

The V call is TRBV5-1, the J call TRBJ2-1, with TRBD1 as a possible D gene (5 bases). V was pared by 3 bases and J by 7 bases, with 8 bases between. This CDR3 has 12 amino acids. The germline V gene has CDR1 SGHRS and CDR2 YFSETQ. DNA for the CDR3: TGCGCCAGCAGCTGGCGGACAAATGAGCAGTTCTTC. As protein: CASSWRTNEQFF. The full variable domain, with the rest looked up from reference TRBV5-1 and TRBJ2-1, is KAGVTQTPRYLIKTRGQQVTLSCSPISGHRSVSWYQQTPGQGLQFLFEYFSETQRNKGNFPGRFSGRQFSNSRSEMNVSTLELGDSALYLCASSWRTNEQFFGPGTRLTVL.

This CDR3 reads CASSVEGSGSETGELFF. The DNA of the CDR3 is TGCGCCAGCAGCGTAGAAGGTAGCGGGAGTGAAACCGGGGAGCTGTTTTTT. This chain uses TRBV4-3 with TRBJ2-2; 9 positions agree with TRBD2. Germline CDR1 reads LGHNA; CDR2 reads YSLEER. V was pared by 5 bases and J by 5 bases, with 12 bases of the junction left unmatched. The CDR3 runs to 17 residues.

The genes are TRBV18 and TRBJ2-3; D call uncertain. The germline V and J ends were trimmed by 3 bases and 6 bases, with 22 bases remaining between them. CDR1 is KGHSH and CDR2 is LQKENI in the germline V gene. The CDR3 is made up of 17 amino acids. The CDR3 protein is CASSPRTTGPFTDTQYF. The CDR3 coding sequence is TGTGCCAGCTCACCCCGCACGACGGGTCCTTTCACGGATACGCAGTATTTT.

This clone showed up just once. The chain links TRBV4-2 to TRBJ2-7, with 12 bases matching TRBD2. J lost 0 bases, V lost 0 bases, and 12 bases had no gene match. CDR3 length equals 20 residues. Germline V gene sequence: CDR1 LGHNA, CDR2 YNFKEQ. CDR3 DNA: TGTGCCAGCAGCCAAGATCTGGGACTAGCGGGCCGACAGGACTCCTACGAGCAGTACTTC. Its protein is CASSQDLGLAGRQDSYEQYF.